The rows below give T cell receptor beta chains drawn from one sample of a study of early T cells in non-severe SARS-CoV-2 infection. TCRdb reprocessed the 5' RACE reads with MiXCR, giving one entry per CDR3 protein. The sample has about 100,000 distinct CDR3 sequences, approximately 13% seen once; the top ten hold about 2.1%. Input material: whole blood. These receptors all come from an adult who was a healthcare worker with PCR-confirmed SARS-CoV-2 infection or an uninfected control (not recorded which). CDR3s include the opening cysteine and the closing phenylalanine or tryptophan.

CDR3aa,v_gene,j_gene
CATAEAPVVSFDIAFF,TRBV10-3,TRBJ1-1
CASNAGPTQYF,TRBV7-2,TRBJ2-3
CASSLQGALSGNTIYF,TRBV7-2,TRBJ1-3
CSVSRDTGELFF,TRBV29-1,TRBJ2-2
CASSLSGTGLEKLFF,TRBV27,TRBJ1-4
CASSQDEVAQYF,TRBV4-1,TRBJ2-5
CATRKVGLAGTSPRLRTGELFF,TRBV15,TRBJ2-2
CASSYSVARDLQREQYF,TRBV6-6,TRBJ2-7
CSARDLRRLRGYTF,TRBV20-1,TRBJ1-2
CASSNTGNSNQPQHF,TRBV3-1,TRBJ1-5
CASSSAYRGNEQFF,TRBV5-5,TRBJ2-1
CASSLAGSAETQYF,TRBV5-1,TRBJ2-5
CASSGGDRGIQNTEAFF,TRBV2,TRBJ1-1
CSARDPGGGIYEQFF,TRBV20-1,TRBJ2-1
CASSSYRRDQHF,TRBV6-2/TRBV6-3,TRBJ1-5
CASSYEFQETQYF,TRBV6-2/TRBV6-3,TRBJ2-5
CSVRASGANVLTF,TRBV29-1,TRBJ2-6
CASSGSQNEQYF,TRBV2,TRBJ2-7
CSATWGRGSSYEQYF,TRBV20-1,TRBJ2-7
CATTLGSYGYTF,TRBV28,TRBJ1-2
CASSLGGGAIDTQYF,TRBV7-2,TRBJ2-3
CASSPMGVRDSWFF,TRBV3-1,TRBJ2-1
CASSLQGLSVGYTF,TRBV7-9,TRBJ1-2
CAISESGPSYEQYF,TRBV10-3,TRBJ2-7
CASSPRVPRMETQYF,TRBV4-2,TRBJ2-5
CASSFSVISGANVLTF,TRBV5-1,TRBJ2-6
CASSLFGGGDTGELFF,TRBV7-2,TRBJ2-2
CASSTGTGNTEAFF,TRBV11-2,TRBJ1-1